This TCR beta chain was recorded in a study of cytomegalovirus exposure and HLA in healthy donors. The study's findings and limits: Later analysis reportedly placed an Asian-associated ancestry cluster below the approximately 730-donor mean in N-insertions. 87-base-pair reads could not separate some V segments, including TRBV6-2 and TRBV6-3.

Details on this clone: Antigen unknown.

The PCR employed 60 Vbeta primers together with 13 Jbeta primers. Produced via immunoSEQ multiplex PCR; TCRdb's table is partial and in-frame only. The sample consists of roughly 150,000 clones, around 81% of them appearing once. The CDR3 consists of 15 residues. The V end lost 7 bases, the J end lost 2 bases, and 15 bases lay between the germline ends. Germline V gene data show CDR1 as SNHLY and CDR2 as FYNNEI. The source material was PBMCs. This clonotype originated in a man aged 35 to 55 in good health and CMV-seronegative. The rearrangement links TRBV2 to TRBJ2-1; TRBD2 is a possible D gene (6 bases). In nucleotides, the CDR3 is TGTGCCAGCATGTCGGGAGTCGGAGCCTACAATGAGCAGTTCTTC. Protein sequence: CASMSGVGAYNEQFF.